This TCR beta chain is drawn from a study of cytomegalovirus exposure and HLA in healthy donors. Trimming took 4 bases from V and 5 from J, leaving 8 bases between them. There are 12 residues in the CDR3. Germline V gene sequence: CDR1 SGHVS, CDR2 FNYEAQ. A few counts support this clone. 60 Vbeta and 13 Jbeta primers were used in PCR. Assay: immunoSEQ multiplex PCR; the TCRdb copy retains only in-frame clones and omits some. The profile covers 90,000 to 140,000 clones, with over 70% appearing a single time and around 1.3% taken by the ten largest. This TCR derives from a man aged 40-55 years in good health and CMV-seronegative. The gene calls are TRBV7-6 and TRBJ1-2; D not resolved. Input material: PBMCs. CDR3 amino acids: CASSSGGYGYTF. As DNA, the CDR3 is TGTGCCAGCAGCTCTGGAGGGTATGGCTACACCTTC.